A selection of T cell receptor beta chains follows, all from one sample in a study of naive and memory T cell subsets. TCRdb called the 5' RACE reads again in MiXCR, with one record for every CDR3 protein. The table includes tens of thousands of distinct CDR3 sequences, under 30% detected once. The source of these receptors is a female donor in good health. CDR3s include the opening cysteine and the closing phenylalanine or tryptophan. The D gene is left open where the match is weak. Clone size is stated in some rows and not others, as once, few, many or a class when expanded.

16,NA,medium-sized,TRBJ1-5,TRBV19,TGTGCCAGTAGTATGATAAGGGTCCTAGGCAATCAGCCCCAGCATTTT,CASSMIRVLGNQPQHF
12,NA,medium-sized,TRBJ1-6,TRBV20-1,TGCAGTGCTAGAGAATCGGACTCACCCCTCCACTTT,CSARESDSPLHF
13,TRBD1,few,TRBJ1-5,TRBV7-8,TGTGCCAGCAGCTCCGACAGGGTTCAGCCCCAGCATTTT,CASSSDRVQPQHF
14,NA,many,TRBJ1-1,TRBV6-1,TGTGCCAGCAGTGAAAGGGGGGTGAGGACTGAAGCTTTCTTT,CASSERGVRTEAFF
15,TRBD1,few,TRBJ2-7,TRBV6-5,TGTGCCAGCAGCGCCGGGACAGGGGGAGGGTACGAGCAGTACTTC,CASSAGTGGGYEQYF
12,NA,NA,TRBJ2-3,TRBV20-1,TGCAGTGCTGCCGACGCCACAGATACGCAGTATTTT,CSAADATDTQYF
15,TRBD2,NA,TRBJ2-1,TRBV6-6,TGTGCCAGCAGTATGGCACTAGCGGCCTACAATGAGCAGTTCTTC,CASSMALAAYNEQFF
13,TRBD2,NA,TRBJ2-3,TRBV20-1,TGCAGTGCTACTGGGACTAGCGGAGATACGCAGTATTTT,CSATGTSGDTQYF
17,TRBD1,NA,TRBJ1-2,TRBV20-1,TGCAGTGCTAGAGATATGGGACAGGGATATTCCGTGGATGGCTACACCTTC,CSARDMGQGYSVDGYTF
12,NA,NA,TRBJ2-7,TRBV20-1,TGCAGTGCTAGGACAGTCTCCTACGAGCAGTACTTC,CSARTVSYEQYF
13,TRBD1,many,TRBJ1-1,TRBV20-1,TGCAGTGCACAGGGACAGGGGCACACTGAAGCTTTCTTT,CSAQGQGHTEAFF
15,TRBD2,many,TRBJ2-3,TRBV20-1,TGCAGTGCTAGGGAGCTAGCGGGGGGGCCGGATACGCAGTATTTT,CSARELAGGPDTQYF
15,NA,many,TRBJ2-1,TRBV2,TGTGCCAGCAGTGATTGGGCAAGCTCCTACAATGAGCAGTTCTTC,CASSDWASSYNEQFF
14,NA,medium-sized,TRBJ2-5,TRBV5-4,TGTGCCAGCAGCTTGGGTCCCCCCCAAGAGACCCAGTACTTC,CASSLGPPQETQYF
16,TRBD1,NA,TRBJ1-1,TRBV27,TGTGCCAGCAGTTTAAGGGCAGGGGGCATGAACACTGAAGCTTTCTTT,CASSLRAGGMNTEAFF
15,NA,NA,TRBJ1-2,TRBV7-8,TGTGCCAGCAGCTCGCCCTGGGGCCGGCGCGATGGCTACACCTTC,CASSSPWGRRDGYTF
14,TRBD2,NA,TRBJ2-7,TRBV20-1,TGCAGTGCGAATCGTGGACTAGATTACTACGAGCAGTACTTC,CSANRGLDYYEQYF
14,TRBD1,many,TRBJ2-5,TRBV7-2,TGTGCCAGCAGCTTAGGACAGGGACAAGAGACCCAGTACTTC,CASSLGQGQETQYF
15,TRBD2,medium-sized,TRBJ2-7,TRBV7-2,TGTGCCAGCAGCTTGGGACTAGCGAGCTCCTACGAGCAGTACTTC,CASSLGLASSYEQYF
12,NA,NA,TRBJ2-1,TRBV29-1,TGCAGCGTCGGAAGCTCCTACAATGAGCAGTTCTTC,CSVGSSYNEQFF
10,NA,NA,TRBJ2-1,TRBV20-1,TGCAGTGCTGGGCGCTATGAGCAGTTCTTC,CSAGRYEQFF
13,NA,few,TRBJ2-7,TRBV29-1,TGCAGCGGGACCGTCGGGGACTCCTACGAGCAGTACTTC,CSGTVGDSYEQYF
11,TRBD1,NA,TRBJ1-1,TRBV29-1,TGCAGCGGGATGGGACAGCTTGAAGCTTTCTTT,CSGMGQLEAFF
14,NA,many,TRBJ2-1,TRBV10-1,TGCGCCAGCAGTGAGTCGTTGGCCTACAATGAGCAGTTCTTC,CASSESLAYNEQFF
13,NA,NA,TRBJ2-7,TRBV6-5,TGTGCCAGCATTGGGAAGGGTGGGCACGAGCAGTACTTC,CASIGKGGHEQYF
12,NA,many,TRBJ1-2,TRBV10-2,TGCGCCAGCAGGGCAGGGGCCTTAGGCTACACCTTC,CASRAGALGYTF
13,TRBD1,NA,TRBJ1-4,TRBV20-1,TGCAGTGCTGCAGGGGGCGGAAGTGAAAAACTGTTTTTT,CSAAGGGSEKLFF
13,NA,medium-sized,TRBJ1-6,TRBV30,TGTGCCTGGAGTGATGGCAATAATTCACCCCTCCACTTT,CAWSDGNNSPLHF
14,TRBD2,few,TRBJ2-7,TRBV7-2,TGTGCCAGCAGCTTTACTAGCGGGCGCTACGAGCAGTACTTC,CASSFTSGRYEQYF
14,NA,once,TRBJ1-1,TRBV6-6,TGTGCCAGCAGTTACTCGGATGGGGGAAGTGAAGCTTTCTTT,CASSYSDGGSEAFF
14,NA,few,TRBJ2-6,TRBV29-1,TGCAGCGTTGACACGGGCTCTGGGGCCAACGTCCTGACTTTC,CSVDTGSGANVLTF